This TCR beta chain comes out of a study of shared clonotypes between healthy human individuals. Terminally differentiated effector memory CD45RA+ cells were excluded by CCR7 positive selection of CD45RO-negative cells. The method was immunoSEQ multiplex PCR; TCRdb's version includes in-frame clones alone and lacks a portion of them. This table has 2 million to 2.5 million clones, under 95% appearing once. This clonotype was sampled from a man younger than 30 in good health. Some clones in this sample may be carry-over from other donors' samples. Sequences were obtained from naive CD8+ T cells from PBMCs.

The CDR3 DNA reads TGCGCCAGCAGCTTGGACAGTCTTTCTGGAAACACCATATATTTT. It is translated as CASSLDSLSGNTIYF. The chain employs TRBV5-1 and TRBJ1-3; D gene ambiguous. Germline values: CDR1 SGHRS, CDR2 YFSETQ. V gave up 0 bases and J gave up 1 base, with 8 bases separating them. The CDR3 totals 15 residues.